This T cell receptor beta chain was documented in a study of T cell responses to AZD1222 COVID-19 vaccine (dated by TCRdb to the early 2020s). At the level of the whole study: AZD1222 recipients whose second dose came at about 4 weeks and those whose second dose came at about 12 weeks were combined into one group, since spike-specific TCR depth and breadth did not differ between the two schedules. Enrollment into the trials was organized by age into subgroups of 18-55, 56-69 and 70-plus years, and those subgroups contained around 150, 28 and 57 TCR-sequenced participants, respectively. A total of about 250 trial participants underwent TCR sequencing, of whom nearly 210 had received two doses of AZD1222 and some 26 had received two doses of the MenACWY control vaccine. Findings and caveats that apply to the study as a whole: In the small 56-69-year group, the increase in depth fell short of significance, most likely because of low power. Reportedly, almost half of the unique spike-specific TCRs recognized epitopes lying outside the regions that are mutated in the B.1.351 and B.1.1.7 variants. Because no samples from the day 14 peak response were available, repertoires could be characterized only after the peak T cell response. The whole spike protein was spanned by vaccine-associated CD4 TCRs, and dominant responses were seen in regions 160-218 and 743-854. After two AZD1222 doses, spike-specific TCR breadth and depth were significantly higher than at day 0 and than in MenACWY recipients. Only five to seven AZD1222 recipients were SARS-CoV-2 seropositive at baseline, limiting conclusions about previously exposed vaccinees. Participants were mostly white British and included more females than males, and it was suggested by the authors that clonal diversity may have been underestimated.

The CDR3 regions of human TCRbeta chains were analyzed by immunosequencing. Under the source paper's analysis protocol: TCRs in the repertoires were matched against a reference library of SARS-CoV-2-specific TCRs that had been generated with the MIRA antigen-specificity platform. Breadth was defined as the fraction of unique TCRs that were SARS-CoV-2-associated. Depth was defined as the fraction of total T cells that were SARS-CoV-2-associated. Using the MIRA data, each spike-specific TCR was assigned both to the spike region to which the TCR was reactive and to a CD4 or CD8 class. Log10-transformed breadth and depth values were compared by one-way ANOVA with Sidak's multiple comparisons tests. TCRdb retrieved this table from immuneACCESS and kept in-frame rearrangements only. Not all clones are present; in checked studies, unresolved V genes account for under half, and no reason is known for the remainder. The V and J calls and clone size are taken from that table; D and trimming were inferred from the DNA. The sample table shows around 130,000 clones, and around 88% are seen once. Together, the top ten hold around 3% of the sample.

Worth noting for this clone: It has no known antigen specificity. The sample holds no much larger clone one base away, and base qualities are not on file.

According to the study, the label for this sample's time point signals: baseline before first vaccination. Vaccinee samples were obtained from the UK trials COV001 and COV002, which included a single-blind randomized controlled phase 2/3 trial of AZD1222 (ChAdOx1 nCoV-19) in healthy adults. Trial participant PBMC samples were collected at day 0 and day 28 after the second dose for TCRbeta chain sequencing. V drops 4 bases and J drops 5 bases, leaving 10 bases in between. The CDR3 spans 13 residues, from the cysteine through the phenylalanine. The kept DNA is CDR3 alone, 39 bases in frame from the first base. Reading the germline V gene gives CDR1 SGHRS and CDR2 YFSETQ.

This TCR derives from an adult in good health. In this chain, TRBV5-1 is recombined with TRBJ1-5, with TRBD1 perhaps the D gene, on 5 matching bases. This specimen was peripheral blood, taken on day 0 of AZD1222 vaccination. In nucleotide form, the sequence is TGCGCCAGCAGCGAGACCAGGGATCAGCCCCAGCATTTT. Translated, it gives CASSETRDQPQHF.